Sequencing of this TCR beta chain was carried out in a study of glioma-infiltrating T cells. Findings and limits, study-wide: Very few CDR3 sequences were shared between tissue and blood. Above-expected tissue-blood divergence occurred in all gliomas, most in low-grade ones.

In the case of this clonotype: Its antigen is not known. This may arise from a read error, as a much more abundant clone is one base away.

Using RNA template, CDR3s of TCR alpha and beta were amplified with iRepertoire arm-PCR. Input was roughly 85-400 ng of tissue mRNA or PBMC total RNA. TCRdb analysed the multiplex PCR reads with MiXCR anew, one entry per CDR3 protein. The sample includes approximately 100,000 distinct CDR3 sequences, 29% of them seen just once. The CDR3 has 13 residues. Germline loops: CDR1 LGHNA, CDR2 YSLEER. The V gene lost 0 bases and the J gene lost 2 bases, with 5 bases spanning the gap. The chain is built from TRBV4-3 and TRBJ2-7; no definite D call. The TCR comes from a human donor with low-grade glioma or glioblastoma, undergoing nonglioma brain surgery, or in good health (not recorded which). Sequencing used glioma tissue, nonneoplastic brain tissue, or PBMCs (not recorded which). CDR3 protein: CASSQERPYEQYF. The CDR3 DNA sequence: TGCGCCAGCAGCCAAGAGAGACCCTACGAGCAGTACTTC.